A single TCR beta chain is shown here with its context. The antigen is undetermined. CD4+ cell separation produced CD45RA+ naive and CD45RA-negative memory subsets. Running of the assay took place at deep level. Repertoires were generated with immunoSEQ multiplex PCR, while TCRdb's copy carries only in-frame clones and drops some. The data hold 2 million to 3 million clones, with 93% observed a single time. The entry originates in a study of shared clonotypes between healthy human individuals. Regarding the study as a whole: Naive CD4 clonotypes were shared across a handful of donors at about 5.2%. What naive subsets generally showed was a larger estimated richness than memory subsets showed.

This CDR3 is built from 15 residues. The V and J ends lost 6 bases and 4 bases, in that order; junction bases with no gene match: 8. CDR1 is MDHEN, CDR2 SYDVKM, per germline. The receptor was isolated from a man aged 18 to 30 in good health. Some clones in this sample may be carry-over from other donors' samples. Material: naive CD4+ T cells from PBMCs. Regarding subset: CD45RA+ positively selected. The chain couples TRBV28 to TRBJ2-7, with 11 positions matching TRBD2. CDR3 bases: TGTGCCAGCAGCACTTTGACTAGCGGGGCGTACGAGCAGTACTTC. Translation gives CASSTLTSGAYEQYF.